These T cell receptor beta chains were read from a single sample in a study of CD8+ T cells in alopecia areata. Sequencing was performed with immunoSEQ multiplex PCR; in TCRdb, only in-frame clones are kept and a portion is missing. The table includes about 190,000 clones, 50% to 60% detected once. The input for sequencing was CD4+ T cells sorted from blood, taken at week 4, from a patient treated with tofacitinib. Source of these receptors: a human donor with alopecia areata. CDR3s leave out the opening cysteine and the closing phenylalanine or tryptophan. Fields, in order: D gene, V gene, CDR3 protein. A D gene is named only where the DNA matches it firmly.

NA | TRBV29-1 | SVQGTKNIQY
NA | TRBV14 | ASSGRRLGELF
NA | TRBV30 | AWGPVGSSYNEQF
TRBD1 | TRBV5-1 | ASSLDRGNIQY
NA | TRBV6-1 | ASSENTAPSGYT
NA | TRBV5-1 | ASSLVAGGTEAF
TRBD1 | TRBV10-3 | AISEGDRAPT
TRBD2 | TRBV5-6 | ASSFRTSGITKTQY
NA | TRBV4-3 | ASSQSPHKGDEQF
NA | TRBV11-2 | ASSRTRGGNIQY
NA | TRBV19 | ASSPRTWNTEAF
NA | TRBV4-1 | ASSQAYPRRQF
NA | TRBV30 | AWSSSIYEQY
TRBD1 | TRBV5-4 | ASNSGTGETQY
TRBD1 | TRBV4-1 | ASSDRGGGETQY
NA | TRBV11-2 | ASSLEARANTQY
NA | TRBV7-3 | ASSLRSGGTGGANVLT
TRBD1 | TRBV18 | ASSPDRGLLSEQF
NA | TRBV30 | AWSVTGLNTEAF
TRBD2 | TRBV29-1 | SVPGVAGVITYNEQF
NA | TRBV7-8 | ASSLTGGEAF
TRBD1 | TRBV29-1 | SAGTANTGELF
NA | TRBV30 | AWSKASSYNEQF
NA | TRBV30 | AWSGGRTNSGNTIY
NA | TRBV15 | ATSNGQYQETQY
NA | TRBV6-5 | ASSLSYTGELF
NA | TRBV28 | ASSLLAPAPEQY
NA | TRBV7-2 | ASSRDTEAF